This T cell receptor beta chain was retrieved from a study of PD-1 blockade in mismatch repair-deficient tumors. CDR3 length: 16 residues. J gave up 4 bases and V 3 bases, and 9 bases lay outside the gene matches. CDR1 LNHDA and CDR2 SQIVND come from the germline V gene (reference sequence). Clones were sequenced by immunoSEQ multiplex PCR, and TCRdb holds only the in-frame ones, with some missing. The data hold roughly 49,000 clones, with 70% to 85% observed a single time. Here the sequenced sample was PBMCs, taken before pembrolizumab treatment. This clonotype originated in an adult with mismatch repair-deficient cancer. The chain links TRBV19 to TRBJ1-5, with 7 bases lining up with TRBD1. CDR3 bases: TGTGCCAGTAGTATGAACAGGGACAGAGAGAATCAGCCCCAGCATTTT. This translates into CASSMNRDRENQPQHF.